These T cell receptor beta chains were read from a single sample in a study of blood T cell repertoires in COVID-19. Clones were sequenced by immunoSEQ multiplex PCR, and TCRdb holds only the in-frame ones, with some missing. The table has over 110,000 clones, roughly 80% seen once. Material for sequencing was peripheral blood. The receptors come from a man between 65 and 80 years old who had recovered from COVID-19. The CDR3 runs from the conserved cysteine through the conserved F or W. The D gene is left open where the match is weak. Part of the rows lack a size; the others show once, few, many or a class for expanded clones.

>TRBV2|-|TRBJ1-2|-
TGTGCCAGCAGTACGGACAGAGACTATGGCTACACCTTC
CASSTDRDYGYTF
>TRBV5-1|TRBD1|TRBJ2-1|-
TGCGCCAGCAGCTCCATGACAGGGGTTGATGAGCAGTTCTTC
CASSSMTGVDEQFF
>TRBV29-1|TRBD2|TRBJ2-2|-
TGCAGCGTTCGGCAGGGAGCGGGAGTTACCGGGGAGCTGTTTTTT
CSVRQGAGVTGELFF
>TRBV5-4|TRBD1|TRBJ1-2|-
TGTGCCAGCAGCTTACCGGGACAGGTAGACTATGGCTACACCTTC
CASSLPGQVDYGYTF
>TRBV19|TRBD1|TRBJ1-5|-
TGTGCCAGCGATACAGGGGCGTCCGATCAGCCCCAGCATTTT
CASDTGASDQPQHF
>TRBV21-1|-|TRBJ2-7|-
TGTGCCAGCAGCATCGGGACTAGCGGGAGGGAAAGCTCCTACGAGCAGTACTTC
CASSIGTSGRESSYEQYF
>TRBV4-1|TRBD2|TRBJ2-3|-
TGCGCCAGCAGCCAAGTACTAGCGGGAGGGCCTGATACGCAGTATTTT
CASSQVLAGGPDTQYF
>TRBV6-2/TRBV6-3|-|TRBJ2-3|-
TGTGCCAGCAGTTCGACCAGGGTAGATACGCAGTATTTT
CASSSTRVDTQYF
>TRBV9|TRBD2|TRBJ2-7|-
TGTGCCAGCAGCCCCGGACGGAGCGGGAACGAGCAGTACTTC
CASSPGRSGNEQYF
>TRBV5-8|TRBD1|TRBJ1-5|-
TGTGCCAGCAGACGGGGACAGGGATCCCAGCCCCAGCATTTT
CASRRGQGSQPQHF
>TRBV6-1|TRBD2|TRBJ2-1|-
TGTGCCAGCAGTGCCTATACCGGAGCGGGAATAGATGAGCAGTTCTTC
CASSAYTGAGIDEQFF
>TRBV10-3|TRBD1|TRBJ2-7|-
TGTGCCATCAGGCCCGGGACAGAGGGATACGAGCAGTACTTC
CAIRPGTEGYEQYF
>TRBV19|TRBD1|TRBJ2-5|-
TGTGCCAGTAGTGTGACAGGGTCAGAGACCCAGTACTTC
CASSVTGSETQYF
>TRBV5-1|-|TRBJ2-5|-
TGCGCCAGCAGCTTGGGCGGGGGCGAAGAGACCCAGTACTTC
CASSLGGGEETQYF
>TRBV6-6|TRBD1|TRBJ2-5|-
TGTGCCAGCAGTGGACTCAAGGACAGGGGAGAGACCCAGTACTTC
CASSGLKDRGETQYF
>TRBV15|-|TRBJ1-4|-
TGTGCCACCAGCAGAGACGGGAAGTCGAATGAAAAACTGTTTTTT
CATSRDGKSNEKLFF
>TRBV7-6|TRBD1|TRBJ1-1|few
TGTGCCAGCAGCCCCCGGACAGGGACTGAAGCTTTCTTT
CASSPRTGTEAFF
>TRBV12-5|-|TRBJ1-3|-
TGTGCTAGTGGTTCGCCGGCGTGGGGCCTGGCGGGAAACACCATATATTTT
CASGSPAWGLAGNTIYF
>TRBV6-5|-|TRBJ2-7|-
TGTGCCAGCAGTTACAATGGCAGGGGGGACGAGCAGTACTTC
CASSYNGRGDEQYF
>TRBV19|-|TRBJ2-5|-
TGTGCCAGTAGTATTCGGACACCGAGCCAAGAGACCCAGTACTTC
CASSIRTPSQETQYF
>TRBV12-5|TRBD1|TRBJ2-1|once
TGTGCCGGGGGACAGGGTAGCTCCTACAATGAGCAGTTCTTC
CAGGQGSSYNEQFF
>TRBV7-2|TRBD2|TRBJ2-3|-
TGTGCCAGCAGCCCGACTAGCGGGAGAGATACGCAGTATTTT
CASSPTSGRDTQYF
>TRBV29-1|-|TRBJ2-2|-
TGCAGCGCCCCTCTACCCACCGGGGAGCTGTTTTTT
CSAPLPTGELFF
>TRBV2|-|TRBJ2-1|-
TGTGCCGCTCGGGACTACAATGAGCAGTTCTTC
CAARDYNEQFF
>TRBV5-1|-|TRBJ1-5|-
TGCGCCAGCAGTGAAGGGGTGAATCAGCCCCAGCATTTT
CASSEGVNQPQHF
>TRBV30|-|TRBJ2-7|-
TGTGCCTGGAGTGTAGGCGCTAGCTCCTACGAGCAGTACTTC
CAWSVGASSYEQYF
>TRBV2|-|TRBJ2-1|-
TGTGCCAGCAGTGTTTGGCTAGTCAATGAGCAGTTCTTC
CASSVWLVNEQFF
>TRBV11-2|TRBD1|TRBJ2-5|-
TGTGCCAGCAGCTTCTCGGGACAGAAAATAGGAGAGACCCAGTACTTC
CASSFSGQKIGETQYF
>TRBV5-5|TRBD2|TRBJ2-1|-
TGTGCCAGCAGCTTGGGTTGGGGACTAAATGAGCAGTTCTTC
CASSLGWGLNEQFF
>TRBV2|-|TRBJ2-2|few
TGTGCCAGCAGTTATAGACAGGCGAACACCGGGGAGCTGTTTTTT
CASSYRQANTGELFF
>TRBV7-9|TRBD1|TRBJ1-2|-
TGTGCCAGCAGCTTAGGGGGACAGAGTTCGAGCTATGGCTACACCTTC
CASSLGGQSSSYGYTF